This is a list of T cell receptor beta chains from one sample in a study of blood T cell repertoires in COVID-19. Method: immunoSEQ multiplex PCR; TCRdb's copy keeps in-frame clones and lacks some. The sample lists approximately 140,000 clones, over 60% occurring once. Sequencing was carried out using peripheral blood. The origin of the receptors is a man over 45 with acute or convalescent COVID-19. The CDR3 runs from the conserved cysteine through the conserved F or W. D genes are given only for firm matches. Not every row has a clone size; where given, it reads once, few, many or a size class.

abundance	d_gene	v_gene	j_gene	CDR3aa	CDR3nt
-	-	TRBV10-2	TRBJ2-2	CASSSSLDRLVVHGELFF	TGCGCCAGCAGTTCGAGCCTTGACAGACTAGTAGTGCACGGGGAGCTGTTTTTT
-	TRBD2	TRBV18	TRBJ2-1	CASSLSPASGGRSSYNEQFF	TGTGCCAGCTCACTTTCCCCGGCTAGCGGGGGGCGGAGCTCCTACAATGAGCAGTTCTTC
once	-	TRBV6-5	TRBJ1-5	CASRSSRGNQPQHF	TGTGCCAGCAGATCCAGCAGGGGCAATCAGCCCCAGCATTTT
-	TRBD2	TRBV4-2	TRBJ2-2	CASSQLAGVTTGELFF	TGTGCCAGCAGCCAGCTAGCGGGGGTGACCACCGGGGAGCTGTTTTTT
-	-	TRBV30	TRBJ1-2	CAWSIRASGGYTF	TGTGCCTGGAGTATCAGGGCGTCGGGCGGCTACACCTTC
-	-	TRBV5-1	TRBJ2-7	CASSLGQPRGEQYF	TGCGCCAGCAGCTTGGGTCAGCCGAGAGGCGAGCAGTACTTC
-	TRBD1	TRBV19	TRBJ2-1	CASSIAQGAGEQFF	TGTGCCAGTAGTATAGCACAGGGGGCAGGTGAGCAGTTCTTC
-	-	TRBV12-3/TRBV12-4	TRBJ1-1	CASSLVEGSEAFF	TGTGCCAGCAGTTTAGTTGAGGGATCTGAAGCTTTCTTT
-	-	TRBV11-2	TRBJ2-3	CASSLESRIGTDTQYF	TGTGCCAGCAGCTTAGAAAGCCGCATTGGCACAGATACGCAGTATTTT
-	TRBD1	TRBV30	TRBJ1-4	CAWRTGWIEKLFF	TGTGCCTGGAGGACAGGGTGGATTGAAAAACTGTTTTTT
-	-	TRBV7-9	TRBJ2-1	CASSFRQGGDNEQFF	TGTGCCAGCAGCTTTAGGCAGGGAGGAGACAATGAGCAGTTCTTC